Shown below are 23 T cell receptor beta chains from a single sample sequenced in a study of OX40 agonist ivuxolimab in advanced cancers. The repertoire was sequenced with immunoSEQ multiplex PCR; TCRdb's copy has only in-frame clones and lacks some. In the table there are just over 90,000 clones, 90% to 95% of which are singletons. Sequenced material: CD4+ or CD8+ T cells sorted from blood, taken in a trial of the OX40 agonist ivuxolimab. The receptors were gathered from an adult with an advanced solid tumor such as melanoma, head and neck, liver or kidney cancer.

This clone has only one observation. The chain joins TRBV11-2 to TRBJ2-5; tentative D call: TRBD1 (5 bases). The better agreement between TRBJ2-7 and the DNA end casts doubt on the J call. Germline-derived CDR1 and CDR2 are SGHAT and FQNNGV. The CDR3 sequence is 15 residues long. The CDR3 DNA follows: TGTGCCAGCAGCAGAGAACAGGTCATTGGCTACGAGCAGTACTTC. Translation: CASSREQVIGYEQYF.

This chain joins TRBV5-1 and TRBJ2-6, with TRBD1 as a possible D gene (6 bases). Germline CDR1 SGHRS, CDR2 YFSETQ. The CDR3 totals 15 residues. Between the trimmed V and J ends, which lost 7 bases and 1 base, there was a span of 12 bases. Written as DNA, the CDR3 is TGCGCCAGCGGAACCCAGGGGTCTGGGGCCAACGTCCTGACTTTC. Amino acid sequence: CASGTQGSGANVLTF.

The V and J genes are TRBV5-6 and TRBJ2-2; no reliable D call. The CDR3 extends over 16 amino acids. Germline V gene lookup returns CDR1 SGHDT and CDR2 YYEEEE. V was trimmed by 1 base and J by 4 bases, leaving 14 bases between them. For the CDR3, the DNA is TGTGCCAGCAGCTTGTTAAACTTTATACGCACCGGGGAGCTGTTTTTT. This translates into CASSLLNFIRTGELFF.

The chain links TRBV15 to TRBJ2-7; maybe TRBD1 (6 bases). With 4 bases removed from V and 3 bases from J, the gap between germline ends came to 13 bases. The V gene's germline CDR1 is LNHNV and CDR2 YYDKDF (reference sequence). The CDR3 sequence is 14 residues long. CDR3 sequence (DNA): TGTGCCACCAGCACGACAGGAGTTCGCTACGAGCAGTACTTC. Its translation is CATSTTGVRYEQYF.

The rearrangement uses TRBV2 and TRBJ2-3; D is tentatively TRBD1 or TRBD2 (7 bases each). The V end lost 6 bases, the J end lost 4 bases, and 20 bases lay between the germline ends. CDR3 length: 16 residues. CDR1 is SNHLY and CDR2 is FYNNEI in the germline V gene. The CDR3 DNA is TGTGCCAGCAGGACAGGGAGGGAGGGCCGGGCAGATACGCAGTATTTT. Encoded protein: CASRTGREGRADTQYF. The whole variable domain, remainder taken from reference TRBV2 and TRBJ2-3, is EPEVTQTPSHQVTQMGQEVILRCVPISNHLYFYWYRQILGQKVEFLVSFYNNEISEKSEIFDDQFSVERPDGSNFTLKIRSTKLEDSAMYFCASRTGREGRADTQYFGPGTRLTVL.

This rearrangement joins TRBV4-1 to TRBJ1-2, with 10 bases identical to TRBD1. The germline CDR1 and CDR2 sequences are MGHRA and YSYEKL. CDR3 length equals 15 residues. Trimming took 2 bases from V and 1 from J; bases not matched to a gene: 1. The CDR3 sequence is CASSQRDRGNYGYTF. Here the CDR3 DNA reads TGCGCCAGCAGCCAACGGGACAGGGGTAACTATGGCTACACCTTC.

The rearrangement links TRBV7-9 to TRBJ2-7, with TRBD2 matching 10 bases. Germline V lookup: CDR1 SEHNR, CDR2 FQNEAQ (reference sequence). V shed 5 bases and J 7 bases; nucleotides not matched to a gene: 11. The CDR3 has 15 amino acids. In DNA, the CDR3 is TGTGCCAGCAGCAAAAATCCTAGCGGGAGCGGAGAGCAGTACTTC. As protein: CASSKNPSGSGEQYF.

This clone was detected once. This sequence joins TRBV4-1 and TRBJ2-7; 11 bases are shared with TRBD2. The V and J ends lost 4 bases and 3 bases, in that order; junction bases with no gene match: 8. CDR1 is MGHRA and CDR2 is YSYEKL in the germline V gene. The CDR3 is made up of 16 amino acids. The CDR3 DNA reads TGCGCCAGCAGCCCTAACTTAGCGGGGGGGGACTACGAGCAGTACTTC. It translates to CASSPNLAGGDYEQYF.

V is TRBV7-9 and J is TRBJ2-7; the D gene is possibly TRBD2 (5 bases). The CDR3 sequence is 13 residues long. V dropped 0 bases and J dropped 5 bases, with 8 bases sitting between them. Germline lookup yields CDR1 SEHNR and CDR2 FQNEAQ (reference sequence). Here the CDR3 DNA reads TGTGCCAGCAGCTTAGCGTCGGGGAACGAGCAGTACTTC. It encodes CASSLASGNEQYF.

The chain is built from TRBV29-1 and TRBJ2-1; 14 positions match TRBD2. Germline V gives CDR1 SQVTM, CDR2 ANQGSEA. The CDR3 is 15 residues long. Trimming removed 5 bases from V and 3 bases from J; junction bases left unmatched: 3. CDR3 amino acids: CSVSGTSGSYNEQFF. Written as DNA, the CDR3 is TGCAGCGTTTCAGGGACTAGCGGGAGCTACAATGAGCAGTTCTTC.

V gene TRBV15 combines with J gene TRBJ2-1; TRBD1 matches 9 bases. The V gene's germline CDR1 is LNHNV and CDR2 YYDKDF (reference sequence). V gave up 3 bases and J gave up 5 bases; unmatched junction bases: 14. CDR3 length equals 18 residues. CDR3 DNA sequence: TGTGCCACCAGCAGGCCCGGGGACAGGGCGAATGTTAACAATGAGCAGTTCTTC. The encoded protein is CATSRPGDRANVNNEQFF. Drawing the rest from reference TRBV15 and TRBJ2-1, the complete variable domain is DAMVIQNPRYQVTQFGKPVTLSCSQTLNHNVMYWYQQKSSQAPKLLFHYYDKDFNNEADTPDNFQSRRPNTSFCFLDIRSPGLGDTAMYLCATSRPGDRANVNNEQFFGPGTRLTVL.

The chain couples TRBV9 to TRBJ2-3; 8 nucleotides line up with TRBD1. The CDR3 covers 15 residues. CDR1 is SGDLS and CDR2 is YYNGEE in the germline V gene. The V and J ends lost 1 base and 4 bases, in that order; junction bases with no gene match: 5. The CDR3 protein is CASSVQGARPDTQYF. CDR3 nucleotides: TGTGCCAGCAGCGTACAGGGGGCGCGGCCAGATACGCAGTATTTT.

The chain recombines TRBV6-5 with TRBJ1-4; a possible D gene is TRBD1 (5 bases). The ends were cut back, 6 bases at V and 7 bases at J, with 15 bases in the middle. The CDR3 runs 14 residues. Germline V CDR1 and CDR2: MNHEY, SVGAGI. The CDR3 reads CASRRTGTGEKLFF. The CDR3 coding sequence is TGTGCCAGCAGACGGACGGGGACGGGTGAAAAACTGTTTTTT.

The chain has TRBV30 and TRBJ1-5; unclear D gene. In germline, CDR1 is GTSNPN, CDR2 SVGIG (reference sequence). V was cut by 0 bases and J by 3 bases, with 9 bases left in between. This CDR3 has 14 amino acids. CDR3 residues: CAWSVLGYNQPQHF. CDR3 sequence (DNA): TGTGCCTGGAGTGTACTTGGGTACAATCAGCCCCAGCATTTT.

This sequence joins TRBV5-8 and TRBJ1-5; TRBD1 matches at 8 bases. The CDR3 is made up of 15 amino acids. CDR1 and CDR2 from the germline V gene are SGHTS and YDEGEE. The ends lost 4 bases at V and 6 bases at J; junction bases unmatched: 9. Here the CDR3 reads CASSVRDRLRQPQHF. Here the CDR3 DNA reads TGTGCCAGCAGCGTCCGGGACAGGCTCCGTCAGCCCCAGCATTTT.

V usage is TRBV19 and J usage is TRBJ2-2, with 7 bases that match TRBD1. Unmatched junction bases numbered 6, after V lost 8 bases and J lost 6 bases. CDR3 size: 13 residues. Germline V lookup: CDR1 LNHDA, CDR2 SQIVND (reference sequence). Here the CDR3 reads CASSQGYPGELFF. The CDR3 nucleotides read TGTGCCAGTTCACAGGGGTACCCCGGGGAGCTGTTTTTT.

With regard to this clone: The sample holds other DNA sequences that translate to the same CDR3. The chain employs TRBV27 and TRBJ2-7, with 9 nucleotides matching TRBD1. After removal of 3 bases from V and 2 bases from J, the junction contained 2 bases not matched to a gene. CDR3 length: 14 amino acids. Germline CDR1 MNHEY, CDR2 SMNVEV (reference sequence). In nucleotides, the CDR3 is TGTGCCAGCAGTTTGGGACAGGGTGCCTACGAGCAGTACTTC. Translated: CASSLGQGAYEQYF.

V usage is TRBV6-1 and J usage is TRBJ2-7; 11 nucleotides align to TRBD1. The trim removed 6 bases at V and 0 bases at J, leaving 4 bases unmatched. This CDR3 comprises 15 residues. The germline CDR1 and CDR2 sequences are MNHNS and SASEGT. The CDR3, as DNA: TGTGCCAGCAGCCAGGACAGGGGGCCCTCCTACGAGCAGTACTTC. Translation gives CASSQDRGPSYEQYF.

V usage is TRBV27 and J usage is TRBJ1-5, with D tentatively TRBD1 (5 bases). The CDR3 extends over 15 amino acids. Germline-derived CDR1 and CDR2 are MNHEY and SMNVEV (reference sequence). Trimming took 5 bases from V and 7 from J, leaving 18 bases between them. Written as DNA, the CDR3 is TGTGCCAGCAGTCCTATACCTCAGGGTTCCCAGCCCCAGCATTTT. Its protein is CASSPIPQGSQPQHF.

The gene calls are TRBV9 and TRBJ1-3, with D hard to call. CDR1 is SGDLS and CDR2 is YYNGEE in the germline V gene. The CDR3 spans 13 residues. V lost 0 bases and J lost 6, with 7 bases in between. DNA for the CDR3: TGTGCCAGCAGCGTAGATGCAGAAAACACCATATATTTT. Translation: CASSVDAENTIYF.

The V gene is TRBV4-3, the J gene TRBJ2-1; 9 bases line up with TRBD2. The V gene end was trimmed by 5 bases and the J gene end by 1 base; junction bases not matched to a gene: 3. The germline CDR1 and CDR2 sequences are LGHNA and YSLEER. The CDR3 is 15 residues long. DNA for the CDR3: TGCGCCAGCAGCTATAGCGGGGGTTCCTACAATGAGCAGTTCTTC. Protein sequence: CASSYSGGSYNEQFF.

This rearrangement joins TRBV9 to TRBJ1-1; D is undetermined. Trimming removed 0 bases at V and 0 bases at J, with 15 bases between. Germline assignment: CDR1 SGDLS and CDR2 YYNGEE. This CDR3 has 17 residues. The CDR3 nucleotides are TGTGCCAGCAGCGTAGAGATCGCCACCCGAATGAACACTGAAGCTTTCTTT. Translating gives CASSVEIATRMNTEAFF. The complete variable domain, with remaining parts taken from reference TRBV9 and TRBJ1-1, reads DSGVTQTPKHLITATGQRVTLRCSPRSGDLSVYWYQQSLDQGLQFLIQYYNGEERAKGNILERFSAQQFPDLHSELNLSSLELGDSALYFCASSVEIATRMNTEAFFGQGTRLTVV.

The V and J genes are TRBV6-6 and TRBJ1-3; D might be TRBD1 (5 bases). Germline-derived CDR1 and CDR2 are MNHNY and SVGAGI (reference sequence). This CDR3 spans 15 amino acids. V lost 6 bases and J 0 bases, leaving 12 bases between the germline ends. The CDR3 sequence is CASSPGQNSGNTIYF. CDR3 DNA: TGTGCCAGCAGCCCGGGGCAGAACTCTGGAAACACCATATATTTT.